Presented here are 5 T cell receptor beta chains from one specimen sequenced in a study of blood T cells in healthy people across ages. A sample-barcoded 5' primer and a J-beta primer mix were used in a second PCR of about 7 to 12 cycles. One entry per CDR3 protein results from TCRdb running MiXCR on the 5' RACE reads. The sample contains some 900,000 distinct CDR3 sequences, roughly 43% of which appear only once. The material sequenced was blood. These receptors were obtained from a young man in good health.

The chain uses TRBV7-9 and TRBJ2-3, with a tentative D call TRBD2 (5 bases). CDR3 size: 15 residues. Trimming took off 5 bases at V and 2 bases at J, with 14 bases between the two ends. Germline loops: CDR1 SEHNR, CDR2 FQNEAQ (reference sequence). CDR3 loop: CASSGPGSTTDTQYF. In DNA, the CDR3 is TGTGCCAGCAGCGGGCCGGGGTCGACCACAGATACGCAGTATTTT.

This chain joins TRBV28 and TRBJ2-4; the D gene is possibly TRBD1 (7 bases). The end of the DNA fits TRBJ2-7 better, so the J call may be wrong. Per germline, CDR1 MDHEN and CDR2 SYDVKM. The CDR3 is 15 amino acids. This chain's CDR3 is CASPPPTGTQDEQYF. CDR3 DNA: TGTGCCAGTCCTCCTCCGACAGGGACTCAAGACGAGCAGTACTTC.

The rearrangement links TRBV3-1 to TRBJ2-7; D gene uncertain. Germline CDR1 LGHDT, CDR2 YNNKEL (reference sequence). Trimming left V 5 bases short and J 5 bases short, with 13 bases between. The CDR3 has 13 residues. The CDR3 protein is CASSVRTKNEQYF. CDR3 in DNA: TGTGCCAGCAGCGTGCGGACCAAAAACGAGCAGTACTTC.

The DNA for the CDR3 is TGTGCCAGCAGCTCATACGGGATCCTCCATTCCTACAATGAGCAGTACTTC. Encoded protein: CASSSYGILHSYNEQYF. The chain is built from TRBV7-2 and TRBJ2-1; D is possibly TRBD2 (5 bases). The end of the DNA fits TRBJ2-7 better, so the J call may be wrong. CDR3 length equals 17 residues. Germline V gives CDR1 SGHTA, CDR2 FQGNSA.

This sequence joins TRBV7-2 and TRBJ1-5; possibly TRBD1 for D (5 bases). CDR1 and CDR2 (germline): SGHTA, FQGNSA. This CDR3 has 15 amino acids. Trimming took off 3 bases at V and 4 bases at J, with 13 bases between the two ends. CDR3 DNA sequence: TGTGCCAGCAGCTTGACGGGACGGTTAAATCAGCCCCAGCATTTT. This codes for CASSLTGRLNQPQHF.